This T cell receptor (beta chain) was recovered during a study of blood T cell repertoires in COVID-19. Repertoires were generated with immunoSEQ multiplex PCR, while TCRdb's copy carries only in-frame clones and drops some. Of roughly 200,000 clones in the sample, approximately 80% were seen once. Germline V lookup: CDR1 LGHDT, CDR2 YNNKEL (reference sequence). This CDR3 contains 11 residues. After removal of 7 bases from V and 7 bases from J, the junction contained 3 bases not matched to a gene. Sequenced material: PBMCs or T cells enriched from blood (not recorded which). The clonotype originates from a woman in her sixties with acute COVID-19. This rearrangement joins TRBV3-1 (or the pseudogene TRBV3-2) to TRBJ1-1; TRBD1 matches at 7 bases. The chain's CDR3 is CASTRGYEAFF. As DNA, the CDR3 is TGTGCCAGCACCAGGGGGTATGAAGCTTTCTTT.